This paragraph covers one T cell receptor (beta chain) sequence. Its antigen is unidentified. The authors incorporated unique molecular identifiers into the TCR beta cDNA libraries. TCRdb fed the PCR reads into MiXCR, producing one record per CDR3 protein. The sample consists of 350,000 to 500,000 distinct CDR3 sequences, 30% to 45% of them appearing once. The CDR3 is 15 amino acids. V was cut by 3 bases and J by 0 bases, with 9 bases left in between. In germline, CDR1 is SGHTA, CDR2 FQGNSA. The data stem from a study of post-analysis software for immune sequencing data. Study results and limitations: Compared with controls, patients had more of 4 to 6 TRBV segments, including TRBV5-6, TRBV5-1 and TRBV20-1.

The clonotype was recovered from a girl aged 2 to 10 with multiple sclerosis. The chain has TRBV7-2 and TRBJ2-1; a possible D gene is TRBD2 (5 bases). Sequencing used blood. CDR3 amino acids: CASSLDFSSYNEQFF. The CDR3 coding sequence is TGTGCCAGCAGCTTGGACTTCAGCTCCTACAATGAGCAGTTCTTC.